These 26 T cell receptor beta chains were sequenced from one sample in a study of OX40 agonist ivuxolimab in advanced cancers. Libraries were prepared by immunoSEQ multiplex PCR; TCRdb keeps only in-frame clonotypes and omits some of them. The table has 69,000 or so clones, 88% seen once; the top ten hold around 0.53%. This sample comprised CD4+ or CD8+ T cells sorted from blood, obtained in a trial of the OX40 agonist ivuxolimab. These receptors were taken from an adult with an advanced solid tumor such as melanoma, head and neck, liver or kidney cancer.

In its sample, this clone was seen once. V is TRBV4-1 and J is TRBJ1-4; possible D gene TRBD1, 6 bases. This CDR3 contains 15 residues. Germline lookup yields CDR1 MGHRA and CDR2 YSYEKL. The ends were cut back, 0 bases at V and 8 bases at J, with 13 bases in the middle. As DNA, the CDR3 is TGCGCCAGCAGCCAAGATCCGGGGGCAAGGGAAAAACTGTTTTTT. Translated: CASSQDPGAREKLFF.

The V call is TRBV7-9, the J call TRBJ1-1; D possibly corresponds to TRBD1 (5 bases). There are 13 residues in the CDR3. The germline CDR1 and CDR2 sequences are SEHNR and FQNEAQ (reference sequence). The V end lost 5 bases, the J end lost 5 bases, and 12 bases lay between the germline ends. This chain's CDR3 is CASSVNQGTEAFF. The DNA for the CDR3 is TGTGCCAGCAGCGTTAACCAGGGAACTGAAGCTTTCTTT.

This clone was seen a handful of times. This rearrangement joins TRBV18 to TRBJ2-7; TRBD1 might be the D (6 bases). Trimming took off 2 bases at V and 3 bases at J, with 11 bases between the two ends. This CDR3 comprises 14 residues. Germline loops: CDR1 KGHSH, CDR2 LQKENI. CDR3 amino acids: CASSPSTGSYEQYF. The DNA for the CDR3 is TGTGCCAGCTCACCATCGACAGGTAGCTACGAGCAGTACTTC.

The rearrangement links TRBV6-1 to TRBJ1-3; 8 positions match TRBD1. The V gene end was trimmed by 11 bases and the J gene end by 3 bases; junction bases not matched to a gene: 9. From germline, CDR1 is MNHNS and CDR2 SASEGT. This CDR3 has 14 residues. CDR3 residues: CAASGGQVGNTIYF. CDR3 nucleotides: TGTGCCGCTTCAGGGGGCCAGGTTGGAAACACCATATATTTT.

This rearrangement joins TRBV27 to TRBJ1-6, with 8 nucleotides matching TRBD1. Germline V CDR1 and CDR2: MNHEY, SMNVEV (reference sequence). The CDR3 loop spans 17 amino acids. Unmatched junction bases numbered 10, after V lost 4 bases and J lost 5 bases. The CDR3: CASSSRTGLGNNSPLHF. The DNA of the CDR3 is TGTGCCAGCAGTTCCAGGACAGGGTTGGGCAATAATTCACCCCTCCACTTT.

The chain carries TRBV19 and TRBJ1-1, with D unresolved. Germline V gene sequence: CDR1 LNHDA, CDR2 SQIVND (reference sequence). Trimming took off 0 bases at V and 1 base at J, with 9 bases between the two ends. The CDR3 has 15 residues. CDR3 sequence (DNA): TGTGCCAGTAGTATAGATCGTGTGGGGAACACTGAAGCTTTCTTT. Amino acid sequence: CASSIDRVGNTEAFF.

This chain links TRBV5-8 with TRBJ1-4; D gene ambiguous. Per the germline V gene, CDR1 is SGHTS and CDR2 is YDEGEE. This CDR3 region has 14 residues. The V end lost 0 bases, the J end lost 7 bases, and 10 bases lay between the germline ends. The CDR3 loop reads CASSLDSRGEKLFF. CDR3 in DNA: TGTGCCAGCAGCTTGGACTCTCGGGGTGAAAAACTGTTTTTT.

The genes are TRBV5-1 and TRBJ2-7; no clear D gene. Trimming shortened V by 4 bases and J by 1 base, and 9 bases separated the two germline ends. The V gene's germline CDR1 is SGHRS and CDR2 YFSETQ. There are 13 residues in the CDR3. The CDR3 protein is CASSDLASYEQYF. CDR3 sequence (DNA): TGCGCCAGCAGCGATTTAGCTTCCTACGAGCAGTACTTC.

The chain recombines TRBV6-5 with TRBJ2-3; D may be TRBD2 (6 bases). From germline, CDR1 is MNHEY and CDR2 SVGAGI. V shed 7 bases and J shed 2 bases, with 16 bases lying between them. The CDR3 sequence is 15 residues long. DNA of the CDR3: TGTGCCAGCAACCCGGGAGCAGGGCCCACAGATACGCAGTATTTT. It encodes CASNPGAGPTDTQYF.

This clone turned up a few times. Other nucleotide sequences from this sample produce the same CDR3. This chain joins TRBV2 and TRBJ1-1, with D unclear. This CDR3 comprises 13 residues. Trimming shortened V by 6 bases and J by 1 base, and 9 bases separated the two germline ends. Germline lookup yields CDR1 SNHLY and CDR2 FYNNEI. The CDR3 coding sequence is TGTGCCAGCAGCGATCAGAGGAACACTGAAGCTTTCTTT. It yields the protein CASSDQRNTEAFF.

The V gene is TRBV19, the J gene TRBJ2-4; 11 bases match TRBD1. Unmatched junction bases numbered 7, after V lost 4 bases and J lost 2 bases. From germline, CDR1 is LNHDA and CDR2 SQIVND (reference sequence). The CDR3 extends over 17 amino acids. The DNA of the CDR3 is TGTGCCAGTAGTAAATGGACAGGGGGCGATACCAAAAACATTCAGTACTTC. Protein product: CASSKWTGGDTKNIQYF. Full variable domain (remainder filled in from reference TRBV19 and TRBJ2-4): DGGITQSPKYLFRKEGQNVTLSCEQNLNHDAMYWYRQDPGQGLRLIYYSQIVNDFQKGDIAEGYSVSREKKESFPLTVTSAQKNPTAFYLCASSKWTGGDTKNIQYFGAGTRLSVL.

V gene TRBV5-4 combines with J gene TRBJ1-2; D gene unclear. There are 14 residues in the CDR3. Looked up from germline, CDR1 is SGHNT and CDR2 is YYREEE (reference sequence). V dropped 3 bases and J dropped 2 bases, with 11 bases sitting between them. The DNA for the CDR3 is TGTGCCAGCAGCTCTTCTTTCCCCAACTATGGCTACACCTTC. Protein sequence: CASSSSFPNYGYTF.

The rearrangement uses TRBV18 and TRBJ1-5; tentative D call: TRBD1 (6 bases). V shed 4 bases and J shed 6 bases, with 10 bases lying between them. Germline CDR1 reads KGHSH; CDR2 reads LQKENI. The CDR3 runs 13 residues. CDR3 sequence (DNA): TGTGCCAGCTCACAGGGGGAGGGTCAGCCCCAGCATTTT. This sequence encodes CASSQGEGQPQHF.

The genes are TRBV6-4 and TRBJ1-2, with TRBD1 identical over 7 bases. The CDR3 is made up of 13 amino acids. The germline V gene has CDR1 MRHNA and CDR2 SNTAGT. With V trimmed by 5 bases and J by 4 bases, 4 bases remained unmatched. The CDR3 DNA reads as TGTGCCAGCAGTTCTTCAGGGGGCTATGGCTACACCTTC. Its translation: CASSSSGGYGYTF.

The chain employs TRBV28 and TRBJ2-7, with 7 bases lining up with TRBD1. The germline V gene has CDR1 MDHEN and CDR2 SYDVKM. The V segment lost 9 bases and the J segment 2 bases; nucleotides outside the gene matches: 10. The length of the CDR3 is 14 residues. The CDR3, as DNA: TGTGCCAGTGGGGGACAGTCCTTCCCCTACGAGCAGTACTTC. Translated, it gives CASGGQSFPYEQYF.

The V gene is TRBV18, the J gene TRBJ1-1, with D unclear. CDR1 is KGHSH and CDR2 is LQKENI in the germline V gene. V was cut by 2 bases and J by 1 base, with 5 bases left in between. The CDR3 sequence is 13 residues long. CDR3 amino acids: CASSPTWNTEAFF. The CDR3 nucleotides read TGTGCCAGCTCACCAACCTGGAACACTGAAGCTTTCTTT.

The chain links TRBV10-3 to TRBJ1-1; 8 bases agree with TRBD1. V was pared by 0 bases and J by 1 base, with 10 bases of the junction left unmatched. Germline V CDR1 and CDR2: ENHRY, SYGVKD. The CDR3 covers 18 residues. CDR3 in amino acids: CAISESLRPTGANTEAFF. In DNA, the CDR3 is TGTGCCATCAGTGAGTCCCTAAGACCGACAGGGGCGAACACTGAAGCTTTCTTT.

This chain connects TRBV7-9 to TRBJ1-6; D possibly corresponds to TRBD1 (5 bases). CDR3 length: 15 amino acids. Germline V gene lookup returns CDR1 SEHNR and CDR2 FQNEAQ (reference sequence). Trimming stripped 3 bases from V and 0 bases from J, with 6 bases between. DNA of the CDR3: TGTGCCAGCAGCTTGGGGGGCTCCTATAATTCACCCCTCCACTTT. It translates to CASSLGGSYNSPLHF.

The rearrangement links TRBV5-6 to TRBJ1-2; 8 bases fit TRBD1. In germline, CDR1 is SGHDT, CDR2 YYEEEE. The V segment lost 4 bases and the J segment 5 bases; nucleotides outside the gene matches: 7. The CDR3 has 14 amino acids. CDR3 loop: CASSPPTGEYGYTF. CDR3 nucleotide sequence: TGTGCCAGCAGCCCTCCGACAGGGGAATATGGCTACACCTTC. Combining the CDR3 with reference TRBV5-6 and TRBJ1-2 gives the whole variable domain DAGVTQSPTHLIKTRGQQVTLRCSPKSGHDTVSWYQQALGQGPQFIFQYYEEEERQRGNFPDRFSGHQFPNYSSELNVNALLLGDSALYLCASSPPTGEYGYTFGSGTRLTVV.

This chain uses TRBV6-1 with TRBJ1-2; D unresolved. The CDR3 is made up of 14 amino acids. CDR1 MNHNS and CDR2 SASEGT come from the germline V gene. V was trimmed by 1 base and J by 7 bases, leaving 13 bases between them. CDR3 sequence reads: CASSEGSASFGYTF. The CDR3 DNA sequence: TGTGCCAGCAGTGAAGGCAGCGCCTCGTTTGGCTACACCTTC.

J is TRBJ2-7 and V is TRBV6-1; TRBD1 agrees at 8 bases. CDR1 is MNHNS, CDR2 SASEGT, per germline. The ends lost 5 bases at V and 3 bases at J; junction bases unmatched: 9. This CDR3 has 15 amino acids. The CDR3 sequence: CASSPMTGESYEQYF. The DNA of the CDR3 is TGTGCCAGCAGTCCTATGACAGGGGAAAGCTACGAGCAGTACTTC.

The chain joins TRBV29-1 to TRBJ1-2, with 7 positions matching TRBD1. Germline V gene data show CDR1 as SQVTM and CDR2 as ANQGSEA. V lost 3 bases and J lost 8; bases outside the gene matches: 9. The CDR3 spans 13 residues. The CDR3 DNA sequence: TGCAGCGTTGAGTCACAGGGGATTAAGGGCTACACCTTC. Encoded protein: CSVESQGIKGYTF.

The rearrangement joins TRBV28 to TRBJ1-2, with 7 bases aligning to TRBD1. CDR3 size: 14 residues. V shed 6 bases, J shed 3 bases, and the junction held 7 bases outside the gene matches. The germline gives CDR1 MDHEN, CDR2 SYDVKM. DNA of the CDR3: TGTGCCAGCAGGACTCCCGGGACAGACTATGGCTACACCTTC. It is translated as CASRTPGTDYGYTF.

The chain is built from TRBV13 and TRBJ1-3; weak D call: TRBD1 (5 bases). From germline, CDR1 is PRHDT and CDR2 FYEKMQ (reference sequence). The CDR3 length is 15 residues. The V end lost 5 bases, the J end lost 0 bases, and 11 bases lay between the germline ends. CDR3 coding DNA: TGTGCCAGCAGCCCCCAGGGTCGCTCTGGAAACACCATATATTTT. Translating gives CASSPQGRSGNTIYF.

The J gene is TRBJ2-1, the V gene TRBV6-6; D is perhaps TRBD1 or TRBD2 (5 bases each). Trimming stripped 5 bases from V and 7 bases from J, with 12 bases between. Per germline, CDR1 MNHNY and CDR2 SVGAGI (reference sequence). This CDR3 has 13 amino acids. The CDR3 here is CASSVGTANEQFF. The CDR3 nucleotides read TGTGCCAGCAGTGTCGGGACGGCTAATGAGCAGTTCTTC.

This chain links TRBV15 with TRBJ1-4, with a tentative D call TRBD1 (6 bases). Germline V gene lookup returns CDR1 LNHNV and CDR2 YYDKDF (reference sequence). The CDR3 has 16 residues. V was shortened by 0 bases and J by 8 bases, with 16 bases between the two germline ends. The DNA of the CDR3 is TGTGCCACCAGCAGAGATTTGGGCAGGGGTGAGGAAAAACTGTTTTTT. Its translation is CATSRDLGRGEEKLFF.